This note documents a single T cell receptor beta chain sequence. The data derive from a study of T cell changes during pregnancy in multiple sclerosis. The length of the CDR3 is 13 residues. Trimming took off 2 bases at V and 0 bases at J, with 2 bases between the two ends. CDR1 and CDR2 (germline): SEHNR, FQNEAQ (reference sequence). The protocol was immunoSEQ multiplex PCR, while the TCRdb copy is restricted to in-frame clones and leaves out a portion. The sample has tens of thousands of clones, 93% seen once; the top ten hold under 2%. The chain recombines TRBV7-9 with TRBJ2-4, with D hard to call. This receptor was taken from a female donor with multiple sclerosis, enrolled in a pregnancy study. The starting material was peripheral blood, obtained after pregnancy. This CDR3 is CASSLLAKNIQYF. The CDR3 bases are TGTGCCAGCAGCTTACTAGCCAAAAACATTCAGTACTTC.